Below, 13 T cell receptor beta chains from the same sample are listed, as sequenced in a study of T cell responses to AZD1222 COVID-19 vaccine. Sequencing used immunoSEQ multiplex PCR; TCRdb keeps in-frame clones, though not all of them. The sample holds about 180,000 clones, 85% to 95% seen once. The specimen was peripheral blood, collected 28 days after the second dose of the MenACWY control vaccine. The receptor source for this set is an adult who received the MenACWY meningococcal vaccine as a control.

As DNA, the CDR3 is TGTGCCAGCAGCCAAGGGGGCGTTGGGACTGAAGCTTTCTTT. Protein: CASSQGGVGTEAFF. The chain recombines TRBV4-2 with TRBJ1-1; possible D gene TRBD1, 5 bases. V lost 1 base, J lost 5 bases, and 11 bases lay in between. CDR3 length: 14 amino acids. CDR1 is LGHNA, CDR2 YNFKEQ, per germline.

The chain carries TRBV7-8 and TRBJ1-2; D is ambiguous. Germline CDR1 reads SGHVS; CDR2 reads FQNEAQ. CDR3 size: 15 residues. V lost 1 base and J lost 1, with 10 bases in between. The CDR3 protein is CASSLGGSFNYGYTF. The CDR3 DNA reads TGTGCCAGCAGCTTAGGCGGGTCCTTTAACTATGGCTACACCTTC.

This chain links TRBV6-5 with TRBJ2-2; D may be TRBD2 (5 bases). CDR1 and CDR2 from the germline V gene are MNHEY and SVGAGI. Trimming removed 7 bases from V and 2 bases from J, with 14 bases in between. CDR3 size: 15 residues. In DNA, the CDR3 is TGTGCCAGCACTCCGAGGGCAGCTAACACCGGGGAGCTGTTTTTT. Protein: CASTPRAANTGELFF.

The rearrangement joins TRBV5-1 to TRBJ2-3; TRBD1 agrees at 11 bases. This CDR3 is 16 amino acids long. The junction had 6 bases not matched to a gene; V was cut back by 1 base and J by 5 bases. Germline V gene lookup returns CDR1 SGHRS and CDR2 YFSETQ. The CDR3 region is CASSLRGQGARDTQYF. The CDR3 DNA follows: TGCGCCAGCAGCTTGCGCGGACAGGGGGCGAGAGATACGCAGTATTTT.

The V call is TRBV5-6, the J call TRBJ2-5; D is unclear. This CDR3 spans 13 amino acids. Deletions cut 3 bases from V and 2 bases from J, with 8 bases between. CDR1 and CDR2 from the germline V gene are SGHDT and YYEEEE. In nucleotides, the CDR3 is TGTGCCAGCAGCTATCGGTTACAAGAGACCCAGTACTTC. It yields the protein CASSYRLQETQYF.

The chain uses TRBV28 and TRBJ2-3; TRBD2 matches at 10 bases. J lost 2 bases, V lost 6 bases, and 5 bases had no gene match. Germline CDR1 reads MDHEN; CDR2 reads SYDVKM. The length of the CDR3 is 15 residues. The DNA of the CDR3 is TGTGCCAGCAGCGGTAGCGGGGGGCTCACAGATACGCAGTATTTT. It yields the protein CASSGSGGLTDTQYF.

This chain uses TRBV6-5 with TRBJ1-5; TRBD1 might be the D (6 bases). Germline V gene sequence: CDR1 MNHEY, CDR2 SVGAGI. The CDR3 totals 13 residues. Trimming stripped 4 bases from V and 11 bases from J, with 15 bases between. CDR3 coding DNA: TGTGCCAGCAGTTTGACACACAGGGAGGCCCAGCATTTT. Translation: CASSLTHREAQHF.

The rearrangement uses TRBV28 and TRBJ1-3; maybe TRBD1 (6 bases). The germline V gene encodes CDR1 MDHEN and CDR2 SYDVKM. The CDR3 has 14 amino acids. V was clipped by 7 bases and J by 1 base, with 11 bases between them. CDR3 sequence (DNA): TGTGCCAGCATCTTACAGGGTTCTGGAAACACCATATATTTT. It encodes CASILQGSGNTIYF.

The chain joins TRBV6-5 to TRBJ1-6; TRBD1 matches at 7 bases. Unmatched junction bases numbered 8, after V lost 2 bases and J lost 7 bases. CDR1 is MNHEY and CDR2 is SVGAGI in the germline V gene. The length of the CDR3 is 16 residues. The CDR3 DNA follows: TGTGCCAGCAGTTACGCAGGGGGGCGACGGAATTCACCCCTCCACTTT. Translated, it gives CASSYAGGRRNSPLHF.

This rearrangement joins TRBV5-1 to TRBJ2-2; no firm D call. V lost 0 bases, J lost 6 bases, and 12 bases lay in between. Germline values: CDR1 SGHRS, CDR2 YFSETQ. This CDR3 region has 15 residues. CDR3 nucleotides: TGCGCCAGCAGCTTGGGGGGTCTAGTCCCCGGGGAGCTGTTTTTT. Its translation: CASSLGGLVPGELFF.

In DNA form, the CDR3 reads TGTGCCAGCAGCGTTGAACCCCACTATGGCTACACCTTC. Amino acids: CASSVEPHYGYTF. This rearrangement joins TRBV9 to TRBJ1-2; no firm D call. This CDR3 is 13 amino acids long. V was clipped by 2 bases and J by 3 bases, with 8 bases between them. The V gene's germline CDR1 is SGDLS and CDR2 YYNGEE.

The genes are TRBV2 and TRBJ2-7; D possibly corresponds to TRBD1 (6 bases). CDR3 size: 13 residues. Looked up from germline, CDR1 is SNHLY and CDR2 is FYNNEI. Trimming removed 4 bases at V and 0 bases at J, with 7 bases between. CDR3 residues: CASSGQVSYEQYF. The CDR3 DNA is TGTGCCAGCAGTGGACAGGTCTCCTACGAGCAGTACTTC.

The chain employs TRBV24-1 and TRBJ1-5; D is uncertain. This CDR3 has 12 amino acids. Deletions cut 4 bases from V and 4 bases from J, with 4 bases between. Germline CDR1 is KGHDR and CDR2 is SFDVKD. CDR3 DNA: TGTGCCACCAGTGAACCTAATCAGCCCCAGCATTTT. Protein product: CATSEPNQPQHF.